Below, 9 T cell receptor beta chains from the same sample are listed, as sequenced in a study of T cell responses to AZD1222 COVID-19 vaccine. The assay was immunoSEQ multiplex PCR, and TCRdb's table has in-frame clones only and misses some. Of more than 75,000 clones listed, around 93% are singletons. This material consisted of peripheral blood, taken 28 days after the second AZD1222 dose. All receptors derive from an adult who received the AZD1222 COVID-19 vaccine.

The rearrangement uses TRBV2 and TRBJ2-2; 7 bases map to TRBD2. The V gene's germline CDR1 is SNHLY and CDR2 FYNNEI. J was trimmed by 4 bases and V by 3 bases; bases with no gene match: 5. The CDR3 loop spans 15 amino acids. CDR3 protein: CASSEAGRVTGELFF. DNA of the CDR3: TGTGCCAGCAGTGAGGCAGGGAGGGTCACCGGGGAGCTGTTTTTT.

V is TRBV12-2 and J is TRBJ1-1; TRBD1, the table's D call, lacks a check against the DNA. TRBV12-2 is shown as a pseudogene. CDR3 length equals 14 residues. This CDR3 is CASRLPGQGTEAFF. The CDR3, as DNA: TGTGCAAGTCGCTTACCGGGACAGGGGACTGAAGCTTTCTTT.

The chain links TRBV5-1 to TRBJ1-3; maybe TRBD1 (6 bases). V shed 0 bases and J shed 0 bases, with 10 bases lying between them. Germline V gene lookup returns CDR1 SGHRS and CDR2 YFSETQ. This CDR3 is built from 16 residues. The CDR3 is CASSLDGTHSGNTIYF. CDR3 bases: TGCGCCAGCAGCTTGGATGGGACACACTCTGGAAACACCATATATTTT.

J is TRBJ2-1 and V is TRBV7-2; 12 bases align to TRBD2. The germline V gene encodes CDR1 SGHTA and CDR2 FQGNSA. With 5 bases clipped from V and 0 bases from J, the junction kept 8 bases outside the gene matches. There are 18 residues in the CDR3. CDR3 DNA sequence: TGTGCCAGCAGCGGTTGGACTAGCGGGACGAGCTCCTACAATGAGCAGTTCTTC. This gives the protein CASSGWTSGTSSYNEQFF. The complete variable domain, with remaining parts taken from reference TRBV7-2 and TRBJ2-1, reads GAGVSQSPSNKVTEKGKDVELRCDPISGHTALYWYRQSLGQGLEFLIYFQGNSAPDKSGLPSDRFSAERTGGSVSTLTIQRTQQEDSAVYLCASSGWTSGTSSYNEQFFGPGTRLTVL.

The chain links TRBV2 to TRBJ1-2, with a weak D call TRBD1 (5 bases). The germline V gene has CDR1 SNHLY and CDR2 FYNNEI. This CDR3 has 13 residues. The ends were cut back, 3 bases at V and 8 bases at J, with 13 bases in the middle. The CDR3 loop is CASSDWGVGGYTF. CDR3 nucleotides: TGTGCCAGCAGTGATTGGGGCGTTGGGGGCTACACCTTC.

This chain joins TRBV10-2 and TRBJ2-4; no clear D. The V gene's germline CDR1 is WSHSY and CDR2 SAAADI. The CDR3 has 13 residues. Trimming shortened V by 9 bases and J by 3 bases, and 12 bases separated the two germline ends. The CDR3 bases are TGCGCCAGTCTGGACGTCAGCAAAAACATTCAGTACTTC. Protein product: CASLDVSKNIQYF.

V is TRBV6-2 or TRBV6-3 and J is TRBJ1-2; D unclear. Trimming removed 2 bases from V and 4 bases from J, with 8 bases in between. Germline lookup yields CDR1 MNHEY and CDR2 SVGEGT. The CDR3 consists of 13 residues. The CDR3 protein is CASSYPGSYGYTF. DNA for the CDR3: TGTGCCAGCAGTTACCCAGGATCCTATGGCTACACCTTC.

The gene calls are TRBV29-1 and TRBJ1-3; D not certain. This CDR3 region has 14 residues. Per the germline V gene, CDR1 is SQVTM and CDR2 is ANQGSEA. The germline V and J ends were trimmed by 7 bases and 0 bases, with 13 bases remaining between them. The CDR3 sequence: CSGRVGSSGNTIYF. CDR3 bases: TGCAGCGGGCGGGTGGGGAGCTCTGGAAACACCATATATTTT.

This sequence joins TRBV27 and TRBJ1-1; 10 positions match TRBD1. Trimming at V came to 5 bases and at J to 3 bases, leaving 15 bases not matched to a gene. The CDR3 sequence is 18 residues long. Germline lookup yields CDR1 MNHEY and CDR2 SMNVEV (reference sequence). The CDR3 reads CASSPRTGGRLSYTEAFF. CDR3 nucleotide sequence: TGTGCCAGCAGTCCTCGGACAGGGGGGCGACTTTCTTACACTGAAGCTTTCTTT.